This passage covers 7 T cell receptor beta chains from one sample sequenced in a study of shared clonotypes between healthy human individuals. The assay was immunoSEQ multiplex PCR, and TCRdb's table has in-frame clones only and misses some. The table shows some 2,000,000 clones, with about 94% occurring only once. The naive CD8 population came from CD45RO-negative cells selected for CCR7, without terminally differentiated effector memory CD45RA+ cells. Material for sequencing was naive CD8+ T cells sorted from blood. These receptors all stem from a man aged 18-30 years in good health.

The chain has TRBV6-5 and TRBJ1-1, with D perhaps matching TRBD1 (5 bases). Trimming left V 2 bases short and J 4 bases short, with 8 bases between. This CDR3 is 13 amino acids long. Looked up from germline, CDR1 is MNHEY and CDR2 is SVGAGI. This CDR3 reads CASSYEQVTEAFF. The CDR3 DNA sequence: TGTGCCAGCAGTTACGAACAGGTCACTGAAGCTTTCTTT.

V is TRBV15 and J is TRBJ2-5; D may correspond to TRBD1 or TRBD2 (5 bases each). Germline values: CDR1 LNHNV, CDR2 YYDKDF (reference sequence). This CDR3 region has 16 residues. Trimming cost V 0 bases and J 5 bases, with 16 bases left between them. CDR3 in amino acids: CATSRDLLEGLETQYF. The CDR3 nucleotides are TGTGCCACCAGCAGAGATTTATTAGAGGGGTTGGAGACCCAGTACTTC.

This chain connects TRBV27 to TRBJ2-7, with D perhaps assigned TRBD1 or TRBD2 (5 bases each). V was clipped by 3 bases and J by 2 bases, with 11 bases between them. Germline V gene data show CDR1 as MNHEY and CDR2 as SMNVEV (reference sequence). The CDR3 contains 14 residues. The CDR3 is CASSLMGPPYEQYF. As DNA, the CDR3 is TGTGCCAGCAGTTTGATGGGACCTCCCTACGAGCAGTACTTC.

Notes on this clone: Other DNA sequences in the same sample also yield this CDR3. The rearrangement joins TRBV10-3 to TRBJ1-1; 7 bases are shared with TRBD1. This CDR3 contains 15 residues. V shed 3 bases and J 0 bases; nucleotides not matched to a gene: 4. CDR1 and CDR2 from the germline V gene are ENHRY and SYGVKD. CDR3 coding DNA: TGTGCCATCAGTGACCCGGGACAGCTGAACACTGAAGCTTTCTTT. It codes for CAISDPGQLNTEAFF.

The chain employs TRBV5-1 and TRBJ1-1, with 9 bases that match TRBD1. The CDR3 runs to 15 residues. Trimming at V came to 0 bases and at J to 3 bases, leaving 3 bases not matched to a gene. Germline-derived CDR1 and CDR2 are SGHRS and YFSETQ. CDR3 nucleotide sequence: TGCGCCAGCAGCTTGGTGCGGACAGGGGACACTGAAGCTTTCTTT. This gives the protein CASSLVRTGDTEAFF.

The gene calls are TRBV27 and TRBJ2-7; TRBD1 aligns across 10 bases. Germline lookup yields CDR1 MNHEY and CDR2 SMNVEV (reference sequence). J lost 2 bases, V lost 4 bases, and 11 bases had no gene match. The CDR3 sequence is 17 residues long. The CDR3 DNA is TGTGCCAGCAGTTCCCTGAAACCGGGACAGGGGACCTACGAGCAGTACTTC. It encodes CASSSLKPGQGTYEQYF.

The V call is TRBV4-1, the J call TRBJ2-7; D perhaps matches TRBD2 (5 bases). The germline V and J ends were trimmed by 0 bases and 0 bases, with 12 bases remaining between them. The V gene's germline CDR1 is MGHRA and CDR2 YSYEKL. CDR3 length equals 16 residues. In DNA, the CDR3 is TGCGCCAGCAGCCAAGAGCGGACTGCTAACTCCTACGAGCAGTACTTC. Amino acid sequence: CASSQERTANSYEQYF.